The following is a T cell receptor (beta chain) sequence with its context. These data come from a study of control samples from healthy donors and cancer patients. Method: immunoSEQ multiplex PCR; TCRdb's copy keeps in-frame clones and lacks some. The table lists 100,000 to 150,000 clones, roughly 84% of them singletons. Trimming stripped 7 bases from V and 9 bases from J, with 19 bases between. The CDR3 is made up of 15 amino acids. Germline values: CDR1 MNHNY, CDR2 SVGAGI (reference sequence). This chain links TRBV6-6 with TRBJ1-6, with D perhaps TRBD1 (6 bases). The material sequenced was blood. This clonotype was sampled from a man aged 18 to 35 in good health. For the CDR3, the DNA is TGTGCCAGCACCGACCGAAAGGGGGACGGTTCACCCCTCCACTTT. It codes for CASTDRKGDGSPLHF.